Listed below are T cell receptor beta chains from one sample, sequenced in a study of cytomegalovirus exposure and HLA in healthy donors. TCRdb keeps only in-frame clones here, not all; method: immunoSEQ multiplex PCR. The table lists about 48,000 clones, just over 85% of them singletons. Input material: PBMCs. Receptors originate from a woman under 40 in good health and CMV-seronegative. Both conserved end residues are part of each CDR3. A D gene is named only where the DNA matches it firmly.

TRBV15	.	TRBJ2-2	TGTGCCACCAGCAGACCCGACGGAGGATCCTTCACCGGGGAGCTGTTTTTT	CATSRPDGGSFTGELFF
TRBV11-3	.	TRBJ2-1	TGCGCCAGCAGCGCCAAACAGGGTAATGTAGGATTTGGGGAGCAGTTCTTC	CASSAKQGNVGFGEQFF
TRBV5-4	TRBD1	TRBJ2-7	TGTGCCAGCAGCTTGGGTGGACAGGGGGGTCGAGAGCAGTACTTC	CASSLGGQGGREQYF
TRBV27	.	TRBJ2-7	TGTGCCAGCAGACCGACAGCAACCCTAAACTACGAGCAGTACTTC	CASRPTATLNYEQYF
TRBV27	TRBD2	TRBJ2-3	TGTGCCACCTCTCTAGCGGAAGACACAGATACGCAGTATTTT	CATSLAEDTDTQYF
TRBV2	.	TRBJ2-2	TGTGCCAGCAGTCCAGGGCCCAAGGGGGAGCTGTTTTTT	CASSPGPKGELFF
TRBV5-8	.	TRBJ2-7	TGTGCCAGCAGCTTGGCCGGGTCCTACGAGCAGTACTTC	CASSLAGSYEQYF
TRBV10-2	TRBD2	TRBJ2-7	TGCGCCACTGGACTAGCGGGAGTAGAGCAGTACTTC	CATGLAGVEQYF
TRBV11-3	.	TRBJ2-6	TGCGCCAGCAGCCATAGCTCTGGGGCCAACGTCCTGACTTTC	CASSHSSGANVLTF
TRBV2	TRBD2	TRBJ2-3	TGTGCCAGCAGATCCCTAGCGGGAAGGGCAGATACGCAGTATTTT	CASRSLAGRADTQYF
TRBV27	.	TRBJ1-2	TGTGCCAGCAGTTTCGGTCGAATAAACAACTATGGCTACACCTTC	CASSFGRINNYGYTF
TRBV30	TRBD1	TRBJ1-3	TGTGCCTACGACAGGGGGGACACCATATATTTT	CAYDRGDTIYF
TRBV28	.	TRBJ2-6	TGTGCCAGCAGTTTAGGGGGGTCAGGGGCCAACGTCCTGACTTTC	CASSLGGSGANVLTF
TRBV6-1	.	TRBJ1-4	TGTGCCAGCAGTGGCCGGACAGCAACTAATGAAAAACTGTTTTTT	CASSGRTATNEKLFF
TRBV28	TRBD1	TRBJ1-1	TGTGCCAGCAGCACAGGGGCTGAAGCTTTCTTT	CASSTGAEAFF
TRBV29-1	TRBD1	TRBJ2-7	TGCAGCGTTGAGAGGACCGGGACAGTCTCCTACGAGCAGTACTTC	CSVERTGTVSYEQYF
TRBV11-2	.	TRBJ2-2	TGTGCCAGCACGAAGACTGGGAGTCGTTTTAGCACCGGGGAGCTGTTTTTT	CASTKTGSRFSTGELFF
TRBV27	.	TRBJ1-5	TGTGCCAGCAGTTTGAGGGTCAGGCAGCCCCAGCATTTT	CASSLRVRQPQHF
TRBV29-1	.	TRBJ1-5	TGCAGCGTTGAAGGCGTAGGAGGCAGCAATCAGCCCCAGCATTTT	CSVEGVGGSNQPQHF
TRBV7-9	TRBD1	TRBJ1-1	TGTGCCAGCAGCACCTACAGGGGGAACACTGAAGCTTTCTTT	CASSTYRGNTEAFF
TRBV28	TRBD1	TRBJ1-2	TGTGCCAGCAGGCTAGGGGACAGGGGGCGGAGTGGCTACACCTTC	CASRLGDRGRSGYTF
TRBV27	TRBD2	TRBJ2-1	TGTGCCAGCAGTTTAACGGGTGTAGCGGGCAATGAGCAGTTCTTC	CASSLTGVAGNEQFF